This T cell receptor (beta chain) emerged from a study of shared clonotypes between healthy human individuals. Findings and limits, study-wide: Only a few donors were included, so the genetic and exposure-history diversity represented was limited. Generation of non-shared clonotypes was less probable than generation of clonotypes shared by all four donors.

Each donor was a Caucasian adult residing in Nashville, Tennessee. Sequencing used immunoSEQ multiplex PCR; TCRdb keeps in-frame clones, though not all of them. The table lists 2 million to 2.5 million clones, approximately 93% of them singletons. With V trimmed by 3 bases and J by 7 bases, 8 bases remained unmatched. This CDR3 comprises 15 residues. Germline assignment: CDR1 SGDLS and CDR2 YYNGEE. As regards this clone: Its matching antigen is unknown.

This TCR came from a man aged 18 to 29 in good health. Some clones in this sample may be carry-over from other donors' samples. The J gene is TRBJ1-2, the V gene TRBV9; 11 nucleotides line up with TRBD1. The material sequenced was naive CD4+ T cells from PBMCs. Subset here: CD45RA+ positively selected. The CDR3 nucleotides are TGTGCCAGCAGCGCCCCCGGACAGGGGGCGGCTGGCTACACCTTC. As protein: CASSAPGQGAAGYTF.